This T cell receptor beta chain was identified in a study of cytomegalovirus exposure and HLA in healthy donors. The study ran its PCR with 60 Vbeta and 13 Jbeta primers. Assay used: immunoSEQ multiplex PCR; TCRdb lists only in-frame clones, some missing. The sample records 95,000 to 150,000 clones, roughly four fifths being singletons. The CDR3 has 13 residues. V dropped 6 bases and J dropped 6 bases, with 14 bases sitting between them. CDR1 and CDR2 from the germline V gene are MNHEY and SVGAGI. The chain employs TRBV6-5 and TRBJ2-5, with D possibly TRBD1 on 6 matching bases. The sequenced sample was PBMCs. The sequence came from a woman between 40 and 55 years old in good health and CMV-seropositive. In nucleotides, the CDR3 is TGTGCCAGCAGAAAAAGGGACACCCAGACCCAGTACTTC. It encodes CASRKRDTQTQYF.